The 17 T cell receptor beta chains given below trace back to one sample, sequenced in a study of beta chain features in type 1 diabetes. The sequenced template was cDNA made from the entire isolated RNA. Generated by immunoSEQ multiplex PCR, the TCRdb table keeps only in-frame clones and is missing some. The sample carries 350,000 to 400,000 clones, more than 12% recorded once. The material sequenced was naive CD4+ T cells from blood. The receptors derive from a woman under 30 in good health.

This clone occurred a few times. The V and J genes are TRBV27 and TRBJ1-1, with 9 bases that match TRBD1. Germline CDR1 and CDR2: MNHEY and SMNVEV (reference sequence). Germline trimming cut 2 bases from V and 1 base from J; bases unmatched to any gene: 2. The CDR3 has 15 residues. The CDR3 DNA reads as TGTGCCAGCAGTTTAGGGACAGGGACGAACACTGAAGCTTTCTTT. This codes for CASSLGTGTNTEAFF.

The chain has TRBV25-1 and TRBJ1-1; D possibly corresponds to TRBD1 (6 bases). The CDR3 sequence is 15 residues long. V lost 1 base and J 6 bases, leaving 15 bases between the germline ends. The germline V gene has CDR1 MGHDK and CDR2 SYGVNS. DNA for the CDR3: TGTGCCAGCAGTGAATCACTCCAGGGGTGGGCTGAAGCTTTCTTT. Translation gives CASSESLQGWAEAFF.

Only a few counts were recorded for this clone. The V call is TRBV28, the J call TRBJ2-2; D is unresolved. The CDR3 loop spans 13 amino acids. V was cut by 5 bases and J by 6 bases, with 10 bases left in between. Germline V lookup: CDR1 MDHEN, CDR2 SYDVKM. The CDR3 region has the DNA TGTGCCAGCAGTACCCGGGTCCCCGGGGAGCTGTTTTTT. Translated, it gives CASSTRVPGELFF.

This clone was counted a few times. V and J are TRBV7-9 and TRBJ1-2; D gene uncertain. CDR1 is SEHNR, CDR2 FQNEAQ, per germline (reference sequence). The CDR3 has 12 amino acids. Trimming stripped 4 bases from V and 4 bases from J, with 7 bases between. For the CDR3, the DNA is TGTGCCAGCAGCTACAATCTCTATGGCTACACCTTC. It yields the protein CASSYNLYGYTF.

The J gene is TRBJ2-1, the V gene TRBV7-9, with D possibly being TRBD1 (5 bases). The CDR3 is 14 amino acids. Germline V CDR1 and CDR2: SEHNR, FQNEAQ (reference sequence). Trimming shortened V by 1 base and J by 10 bases, and 14 bases separated the two germline ends. The DNA of the CDR3 is TGTGCCAGCAGCTTAGTCGCAGGGATGAGAGAGCAGTTCTTC. Translating it yields CASSLVAGMREQFF.

The V gene is TRBV6-5, the J gene TRBJ2-2, with 7 bases lining up with TRBD2. Germline assignment: CDR1 MNHEY and CDR2 SVGAGI. The V segment lost 8 bases and the J segment 6 bases; nucleotides outside the gene matches: 6. The CDR3 is 13 residues long. The CDR3: CASGREWAGELFF. The CDR3 DNA is TGTGCCAGCGGGAGGGAATGGGCCGGGGAGCTGTTTTTT.

The genes are TRBV28 and TRBJ2-7; 7 bases align to TRBD1. The CDR3 has 13 residues. The trim removed 2 bases at V and 3 bases at J, leaving 1 base unmatched. Germline V gene lookup returns CDR1 MDHEN and CDR2 SYDVKM. The CDR3 is CASSLDRVYEQYF. The CDR3 bases are TGTGCCAGCAGTTTAGACAGGGTCTACGAGCAGTACTTC. The entire variable domain, with the rest obtained from reference TRBV28 and TRBJ2-7, is as follows: DVKVTQSSRYLVKRTGEKVFLECVQDMDHENMFWYRQDPGLGLRLIYFSYDVKMKEKGDIPEGYSVSREKKERFSLILESASTNQTSMYLCASSLDRVYEQYFGPGTRLTVT.

The rearrangement uses TRBV27 and TRBJ2-7; TRBD1 matches at 9 bases. Matching the DNA end better, TRBJ2-1 makes the J call doubtful. The CDR3 spans 16 residues. CDR1 is MNHEY, CDR2 SMNVEV, per germline (reference sequence). The CDR3 spells CASSRKGTGIYNEQFF. The CDR3 DNA reads TGTGCCAGCAGCCGGAAGGGGACAGGGATCTACAATGAGCAGTTCTTC.

The J gene is TRBJ1-1, the V gene TRBV2; D unresolved. The CDR3 loop spans 12 amino acids. With 7 bases removed from V and 1 base from J, the gap between germline ends came to 7 bases. Germline assignment: CDR1 SNHLY and CDR2 FYNNEI. The CDR3 coding sequence is TGTGCCAGCAAGCGGACGAACACTGAAGCTTTCTTT. It translates to CASKRTNTEAFF.

This clone was seen a handful of times. The V call is TRBV30, the J call TRBJ1-5; D not resolved. The CDR3 runs to 13 residues. The germline V gene encodes CDR1 GTSNPN and CDR2 SVGIG (reference sequence). V lost 5 bases to trimming and J lost 1 base, with 9 bases between them. In DNA form, the CDR3 reads TGTGCCTGGTCGTCTACGAGCAATCAGCCCCAGCATTTT. Residues: CAWSSTSNQPQHF.

V gene TRBV27 combines with J gene TRBJ2-5, with TRBD2 as a possible D gene (6 bases). The CDR3 runs to 14 residues. V dropped 3 bases and J dropped 3 bases, with 11 bases sitting between them. Germline V gene data show CDR1 as MNHEY and CDR2 as SMNVEV (reference sequence). CDR3 in DNA: TGTGCCAGCAGTTTCGTAGGCGGGAAAGAGACCCAGTACTTC. Residues: CASSFVGGKETQYF.

The chain couples TRBV7-2 to TRBJ2-2; TRBD2 matches at 13 bases. The V and J ends lost 7 bases and 4 bases, in that order; junction bases with no gene match: 6. The CDR3 sequence is 16 residues long. Germline V gene lookup returns CDR1 SGHTA and CDR2 FQGNSA. CDR3 nucleotides: TGTGCCAGCATAACTAGCGGGAGGGCCGGCACCGGGGAGCTGTTTTTT. It specifies CASITSGRAGTGELFF.

This clone was observed a few times. This sequence joins TRBV5-1 and TRBJ2-7; 9 bases fit TRBD1. V shed 4 bases and J 2 bases; nucleotides not matched to a gene: 7. The CDR3 totals 15 residues. Germline CDR1 is SGHRS and CDR2 is YFSETQ. The CDR3 reads CASSTRTGAAYEQYF. CDR3 bases: TGCGCCAGCAGCACGCGGACAGGGGCCGCCTACGAGCAGTACTTC.

The chain has TRBV7-9 and TRBJ2-7; the D gene is possibly TRBD2 (6 bases). Trimming took off 1 base at V and 0 bases at J, with 7 bases between the two ends. Germline V gives CDR1 SEHNR, CDR2 FQNEAQ (reference sequence). The CDR3 is made up of 14 amino acids. CDR3 protein: CASSLGGASYEQYF. The CDR3 coding sequence is TGTGCCAGCAGCTTAGGCGGGGCCTCCTACGAGCAGTACTTC.

The chain employs TRBV9 and TRBJ2-7; tentative D call: TRBD1 (7 bases). V shed 5 bases and J shed 5 bases, with 23 bases lying between them. This CDR3 is built from 16 residues. Per the germline V gene, CDR1 is SGDLS and CDR2 is YYNGEE. The CDR3 is CASSASGGNRGDEQYF. CDR3 nucleotides: TGTGCCAGCAGTGCGTCAGGGGGGAATAGAGGCGACGAGCAGTACTTC.

This clone was seen more than once but under ten times. The rearrangement links TRBV6-1 to TRBJ2-1; D is possibly TRBD1 (5 bases). The germline gives CDR1 MNHNS, CDR2 SASEGT. V lost 7 bases, J lost 3 bases, and 7 bases lay in between. CDR3 length equals 12 residues. The CDR3 loop reads CASTQGYNEQFF. The CDR3 DNA reads as TGTGCCAGCACCCAGGGCTACAATGAGCAGTTCTTC.

This chain joins TRBV30 and TRBJ1-5, with D possibly being TRBD1 (6 bases). Between the trimmed V and J ends, which lost 3 bases and 2 bases, there was a span of 20 bases. In germline, CDR1 is GTSNPN, CDR2 SVGIG (reference sequence). The CDR3 contains 17 residues. DNA for the CDR3: TGTGCCTGGAGATCGGCTATGGGGGCGAGGGGCAATCAGCCCCAGCATTTT. Translated, it gives CAWRSAMGARGNQPQHF.